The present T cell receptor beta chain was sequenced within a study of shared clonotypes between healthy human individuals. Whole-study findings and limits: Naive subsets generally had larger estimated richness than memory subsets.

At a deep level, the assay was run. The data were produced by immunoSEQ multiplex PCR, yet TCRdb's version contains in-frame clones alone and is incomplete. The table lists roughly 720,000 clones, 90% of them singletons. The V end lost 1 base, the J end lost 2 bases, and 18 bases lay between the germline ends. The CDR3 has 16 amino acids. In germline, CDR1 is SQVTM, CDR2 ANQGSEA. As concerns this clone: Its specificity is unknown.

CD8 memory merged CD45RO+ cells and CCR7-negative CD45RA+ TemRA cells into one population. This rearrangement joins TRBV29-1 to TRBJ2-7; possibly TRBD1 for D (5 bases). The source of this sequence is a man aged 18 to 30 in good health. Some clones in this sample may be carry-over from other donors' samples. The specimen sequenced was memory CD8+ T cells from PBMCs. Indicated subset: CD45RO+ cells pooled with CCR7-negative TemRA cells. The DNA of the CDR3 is TGCAGCGTTGAAGGTGCAGGGCACATTGAGCCCTACGAGCAGTACTTC. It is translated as CSVEGAGHIEPYEQYF.